This TCR beta chain originates from a study of cytomegalovirus exposure and HLA in healthy donors. About the research overall: Assignment to the Caucasian-associated ancestry cluster applied to over 70% of the approximately 420 genotyped donors.

Worth noting for this clone: What it binds is not known.

Notes on the study in general: In vitro checks showed that a few CMV-associated chains really do target CMV antigens. Follow-up analysis later connected one missense variant in DCLRE1C with trimming of TCR beta V- and J-genes. Sequencing had likely introduced a cluster of highly shared sequence variants as an artifact.

This CDR3 is 15 amino acids long. V lost 5 bases, J lost 5 bases, and 10 bases stayed unmatched. Germline CDR1 and CDR2: SNHLY and FYNNEI. Amplification used 60 Vbeta primers and 13 Jbeta primers. Data came from immunoSEQ multiplex PCR; TCRdb stores just in-frame clones and leaves some out. The sample holds about 200,000 clones, approximately 86% seen once. The sample consisted of PBMCs. The chain has TRBV2 and TRBJ2-7; the match to TRBD1 covers 9 bases. The sequence came from a woman aged 25 to 39 in good health and CMV-seronegative. The CDR3 is CASSSVGTGSNEQYF. For the CDR3, the DNA is TGTGCCAGCAGTTCCGTCGGGACAGGGTCGAACGAGCAGTACTTC.